This T cell receptor beta chain was retrieved from a study of blood T cell repertoires in COVID-19. About the study: The United States, Italy and Spain provided the acute and convalescent COVID-19 samples.

The trim removed 2 bases at V and 6 bases at J, leaving 14 bases unmatched. The CDR3 is made up of 18 amino acids. The germline V gene encodes CDR1 MNHNS and CDR2 SASEGT. This table comes from immunoSEQ multiplex PCR, and its TCRdb copy is limited to in-frame clones, with some not included. This table has roughly 220,000 clones, around 83% appearing once. The sample consisted of peripheral blood. The rearrangement uses TRBV6-1 and TRBJ2-7; 12 nucleotides align to TRBD2. The receptor was isolated from a woman between 40 and 55 years old who had recovered from COVID-19. The CDR3 is CASSERTSGGPVSLEQYF. CDR3 coding DNA: TGTGCCAGCAGTGAAAGAACTAGCGGGGGGCCCGTTTCCCTCGAGCAGTACTTC.